Sequencing of this T cell receptor beta chain was carried out in a study of cytomegalovirus exposure and HLA in healthy donors. The study, taken as a whole, reports: Previous analysis showed most TCR beta V segments were productive about 90% or about 30% of the time.

A remark on this clone: Its antigen is currently unknown.

The length of the CDR3 is 12 residues. The germline V gene encodes CDR1 SGHDN and CDR2 FVKESK. V was trimmed by 3 bases and J by 4 bases, leaving 6 bases between them. PCR was performed using 60 Vbeta and 13 Jbeta primers. Clones were read by immunoSEQ multiplex PCR, and TCRdb kept only the in-frame ones, dropping some. Altogether 150,000 to 200,000 clones are present, around 72% being singletons, with the ten largest covering roughly 1.5%. The receptor was isolated from a man in his fifties or sixties in good health and CMV-seronegative. Sequencing was carried out using PBMCs. This chain links TRBV14 with TRBJ1-2; maybe TRBD1 (5 bases). Here the CDR3 reads CASSHTGYGYTF. The CDR3 bases are TGTGCCAGCAGCCATACAGGCTATGGCTACACCTTC.